This TCR beta chain comes out of a study of T cell responses to AZD1222 COVID-19 vaccine. Broader study findings: Baseline seropositivity characterized only six AZD1222 recipients.

TCRdb's table, derived via immunoSEQ multiplex PCR, lists solely in-frame clones and lacks some. Among around 71,000 clones listed, about four fifths were seen once. The CDR3 loop spans 14 amino acids. The germline V gene has CDR1 MNHNS and CDR2 SASEGT. With 2 bases removed from V and 2 bases from J, the gap between germline ends came to 8 bases. As regards this clone: The target antigen is unknown.

This receptor was obtained from an adult who received the AZD1222 COVID-19 vaccine. The sample in question was peripheral blood, obtained 28 days after the second AZD1222 dose. The V and J genes are TRBV6-1 and TRBJ2-3, with unresolved D. CDR3 nucleotides: TGTGCCAGCAGTGAAACTGGTGACACAGATACGCAGTATTTT. This gives the protein CASSETGDTDTQYF.